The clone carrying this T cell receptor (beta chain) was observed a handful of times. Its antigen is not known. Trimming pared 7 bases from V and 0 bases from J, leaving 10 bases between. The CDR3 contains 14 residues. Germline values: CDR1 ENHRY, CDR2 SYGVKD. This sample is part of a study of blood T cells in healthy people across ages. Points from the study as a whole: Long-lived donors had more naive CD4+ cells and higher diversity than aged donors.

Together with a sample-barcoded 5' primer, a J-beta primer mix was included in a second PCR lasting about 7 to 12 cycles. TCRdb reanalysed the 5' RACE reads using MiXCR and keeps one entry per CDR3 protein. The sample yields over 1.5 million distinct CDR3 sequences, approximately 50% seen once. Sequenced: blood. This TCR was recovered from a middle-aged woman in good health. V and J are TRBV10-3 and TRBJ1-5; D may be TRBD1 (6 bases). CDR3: CAIIDRSSNQPQHF. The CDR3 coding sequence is TGTGCCATCATCGACAGGAGTAGCAATCAGCCCCAGCATTTT.